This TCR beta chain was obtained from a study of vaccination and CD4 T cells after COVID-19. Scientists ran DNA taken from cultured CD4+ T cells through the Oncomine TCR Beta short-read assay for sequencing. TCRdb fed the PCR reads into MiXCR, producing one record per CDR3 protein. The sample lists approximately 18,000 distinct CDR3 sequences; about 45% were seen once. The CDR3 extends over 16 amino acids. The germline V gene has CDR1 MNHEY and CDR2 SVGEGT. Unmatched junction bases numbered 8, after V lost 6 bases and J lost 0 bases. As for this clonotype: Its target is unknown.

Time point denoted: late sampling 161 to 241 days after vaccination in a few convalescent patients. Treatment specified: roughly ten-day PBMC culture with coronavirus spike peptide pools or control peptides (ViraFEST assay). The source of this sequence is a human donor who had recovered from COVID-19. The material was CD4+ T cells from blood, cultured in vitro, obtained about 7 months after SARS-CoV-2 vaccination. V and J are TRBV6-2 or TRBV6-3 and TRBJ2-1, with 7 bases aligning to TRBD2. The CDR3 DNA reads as TGTGCCAGCAGGCCCCTAGCGGCCAGCTCCTACAATGAGCAGTTCTTC. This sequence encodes CASRPLAASSYNEQFF.